The rows below give T cell receptor beta chains drawn from one sample of a study of T cell responses to AZD1222 COVID-19 vaccine. The assay was immunoSEQ multiplex PCR, and TCRdb's table has in-frame clones only and misses some. Found here are some 170,000 clones, just over 90% of them singletons; the top ten hold 2.6%. Sequenced here: peripheral blood, sampled on day 0 of AZD1222 vaccination. These receptors were taken from an adult in good health. Both conserved end residues are part of each CDR3. The D gene is left open where the match is weak. Rows give clone size only sometimes, using once, few, many, or a class for an expanded clone.

TRBV4-1,NA,NA,TRBJ1-2,CASSQETGLVIIVGYTF,TGCGCCAGCAGCCAAGAAACGGGACTAGTAATCATCGTTGGCTACACCTTC
TRBV12-3/TRBV12-4,NA,NA,TRBJ1-1,CASSNDRRSF,TGTGCCAGCAGTAACGACAGGAGGTCTTTT
TRBV18,NA,TRBD2,TRBJ2-3,CASIAGLYTDTQYF,TGTGCCAGCATAGCGGGACTATACACAGATACGCAGTATTTT
TRBV5-5,once,NA,TRBJ1-4,CASRSLLNPAEKLFF,TGTGCCAGCAGATCACTTTTGAACCCGGCGGAAAAACTGTTTTTT
TRBV11-3,NA,TRBD1,TRBJ1-1,CASSVTGGRDTEAFF,TGTGCCAGCAGCGTAACAGGGGGCAGGGACACTGAAGCTTTCTTT
TRBV7-8,NA,NA,TRBJ1-1,CASSLQPRGTEAFF,TGTGCCAGCAGCTTACAACCGCGAGGGACTGAAGCTTTCTTT
TRBV3-1/TRBV3-2,NA,NA,TRBJ1-1,CASSQDPSTGAFF,TGTGCCAGCAGCCAAGATCCCAGTACCGGAGCTTTCTTT
TRBV7-6,NA,NA,TRBJ2-6,CASSSRAGANVLTF,TGTGCCAGCAGCTCCAGGGCTGGGGCCAACGTCCTGACTTTC
TRBV9,NA,NA,TRBJ1-3,CASSPWNGNTIYF,TGTGCCAGCAGCCCCTGGAACGGAAACACCATATATTTT
TRBV16,NA,NA,TRBJ1-2,CASSQSGQRSFTF,TGTGCCAGCAGCCAATCTGGACAGCGGTCTTTTACCTTC
TRBV19,NA,TRBD2,TRBJ2-3,CASTVASGPMRADTQYF,TGTGCCAGCACCGTCGCTAGCGGGCCCATGAGGGCAGATACGCAGTATTTT
TRBV7-8,NA,NA,TRBJ1-5,CASSLIMGNQPQHF,TGTGCCAGCAGCCTCATCATGGGTAATCAGCCCCAGCATTTT
TRBV7-9,few,NA,TRBJ2-7,CASSQGALPKGEQYF,TGTGCCAGCAGCCAAGGGGCACTGCCAAAGGGCGAGCAGTACTTC
TRBV2,NA,NA,TRBJ1-1,CASSESFGQLNTEAFF,TGTGCCAGCAGTGAATCGTTCGGACAGTTGAACACTGAAGCTTTCTTT
TRBV7-2,NA,NA,TRBJ2-2,CASSFKVGTGELFF,TGTGCCAGCAGCTTCAAGGTTGGCACCGGGGAGCTGTTTTTT
TRBV6-1,NA,TRBD1,TRBJ1-1,CASSEARTGASEAFF,TGTGCCAGCAGTGAAGCGAGGACAGGGGCGAGTGAAGCTTTCTTT
TRBV30,NA,NA,TRBJ2-3,CAWSLADTQYF,TGTGCCTGGAGTCTCGCCGATACGCAGTATTTT
TRBV7-9,once,NA,TRBJ1-1,CASLQNTEAFF,TGTGCCAGTTTACAGAACACTGAAGCTTTCTTT
TRBV19,NA,TRBD1,TRBJ1-2,CASSSGQALLNYGYTF,TGTGCCAGTAGTTCGGGACAGGCTCTCCTTAACTATGGCTACACCTTC
TRBV18,NA,NA,TRBJ1-1,CASSAGPPHTEAFF,TGTGCCAGCTCAGCGGGACCCCCCCACACTGAAGCTTTCTTT
TRBV6-5,NA,TRBD1,TRBJ1-1,CASSLLQGGGTEAFF,TGTGCCAGCAGTTTACTACAGGGGGGAGGCACTGAAGCTTTCTTT
TRBV28,few,NA,TRBJ1-5,CASSFLGREVSQPQHF,TGTGCCAGCAGTTTTCTGGGAAGGGAGGTCAGTCAGCCCCAGCATTTT
TRBV9,NA,NA,TRBJ1-1,CASSVDTGGTEAFF,TGTGCCAGCAGCGTAGATACGGGGGGCACTGAAGCTTTCTTT
TRBV6-5,once,NA,TRBJ2-7,CASSYSESSYEQYF,TGTGCCAGCAGTTACTCGGAGAGCTCCTACGAGCAGTACTTC
TRBV2,NA,NA,TRBJ1-4,CASSALGTMGEKLFF,TGTGCCAGCAGCGCCTTAGGGACAATGGGGGAAAAACTGTTTTTT
TRBV19,NA,NA,TRBJ1-4,CASSIGGQGREKLFF,TGTGCCAGTAGTATAGGAGGCCAGGGGCGTGAAAAACTGTTTTTT
TRBV2,NA,TRBD1,TRBJ1-1,CASSGEGTGIGEAFF,TGTGCCAGCAGTGGAGAAGGGACAGGGATTGGTGAAGCTTTCTTT
TRBV5-1,NA,TRBD2,TRBJ2-1,CASSLGLAGGISYNEQFF,TGCGCCAGCAGCTTGGGTCTAGCGGGAGGGATATCCTACAATGAGCAGTTCTTC
TRBV18,NA,NA,TRBJ1-1,CASSPGRKNTEAFF,TGTGCCAGCTCTCCCGGGAGAAAGAACACTGAAGCTTTCTTT
TRBV15,NA,NA,TRBJ2-1,CATSRDPLSPAGEQFF,TGTGCCACCAGCAGAGATCCCCTTAGTCCCGCCGGTGAGCAGTTCTTC
TRBV29-1,NA,NA,TRBJ2-1,CSVRGGFSYNEQFF,TGCAGCGTTAGGGGTGGGTTCTCCTACAATGAGCAGTTCTTC
TRBV3-1/TRBV3-2,NA,TRBD1,TRBJ2-1,CASSQRGPQEQFF,TGTGCCAGCAGCCAAAGGGGGCCACAGGAGCAGTTCTTC
TRBV30,NA,NA,TRBJ2-7,CARGRGSYEQYF,TGTGCCCGTGGCCGGGGCTCCTACGAGCAGTACTTC
TRBV29-1,once,NA,TRBJ2-7,CSVVWGSSYEQYF,TGCAGCGTTGTCTGGGGGAGCTCCTACGAGCAGTACTTC
TRBV9,NA,TRBD2,TRBJ2-1,CASSAPGTSGMGNEQFF,TGTGCCAGCAGCGCCCCCGGGACTAGCGGGATGGGGAATGAGCAGTTCTTC
TRBV4-1,NA,NA,TRBJ1-6,CASSQGDLFTLHF,TGCGCCAGCAGCCAAGGTGACCTATTCACCCTCCACTTT
TRBV6-2/TRBV6-3,NA,NA,TRBJ2-5,CASSLPGTKEETQYF,TGTGCCAGCAGTCTCCCCGGGACGAAAGAGGAGACCCAGTACTTC
TRBV5-5,NA,TRBD2,TRBJ2-7,CASSLVRTSGIRNYEQYF,TGTGCCAGCAGCTTGGTGCGGACTAGCGGGATTCGGAACTACGAGCAGTACTTC
TRBV5-6,NA,NA,TRBJ1-2,CASSLAGATYGYTF,TGTGCCAGCAGCTTGGCAGGGGCTACCTATGGCTACACCTTC
TRBV2,NA,NA,TRBJ2-3,CASKSGNTDTQYF,TGTGCCAGCAAGAGCGGAAACACAGATACGCAGTATTTT